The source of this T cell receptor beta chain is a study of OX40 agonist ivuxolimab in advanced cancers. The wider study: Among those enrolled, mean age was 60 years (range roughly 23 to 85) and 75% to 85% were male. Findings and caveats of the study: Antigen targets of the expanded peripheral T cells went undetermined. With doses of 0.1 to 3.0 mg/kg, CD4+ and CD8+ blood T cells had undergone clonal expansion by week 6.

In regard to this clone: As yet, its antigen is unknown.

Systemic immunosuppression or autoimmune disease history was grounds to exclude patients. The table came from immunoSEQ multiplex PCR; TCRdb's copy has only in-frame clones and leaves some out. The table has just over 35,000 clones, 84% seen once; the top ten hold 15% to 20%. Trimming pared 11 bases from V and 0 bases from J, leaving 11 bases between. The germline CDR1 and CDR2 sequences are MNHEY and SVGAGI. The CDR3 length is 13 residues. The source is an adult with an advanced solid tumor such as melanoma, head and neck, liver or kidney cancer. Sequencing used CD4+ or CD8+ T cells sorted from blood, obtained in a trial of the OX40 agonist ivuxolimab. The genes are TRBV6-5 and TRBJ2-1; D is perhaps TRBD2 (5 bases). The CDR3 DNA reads TGTGCCTCGCGGGTAAGCTCCTACAATGAGCAGTTCTTC. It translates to CASRVSSYNEQFF.